This T cell receptor (beta chain) was retrieved from a study of T-cell memory formation after mild COVID-19. Study background: The study found TCR clusters largely donor specific.

Notes on this clonotype: What it recognizes is unknown.

The CDR3 has 12 amino acids. The germline gives CDR1 MDHEN, CDR2 SYDVKM. V was trimmed by 7 bases and J by 4 bases, leaving 10 bases between them. After 5'RACE with constant-segment primers, TCR alpha and TCR beta cDNA libraries carrying sample barcodes and UMIs were obtained. One entry per CDR3 protein results from TCRdb running MiXCR on the 5' RACE reads. The sample carries approximately 260,000 distinct CDR3 sequences, approximately 16% recorded once. The study, taken as a whole, reports: Pre-infection memory already had some responding clones, implying cross-reactive memory joined. Contracting clones from day 15 to 85 had balanced CD4/CD8; later expanders favoured CD4+.

The sequencing sample was made of PBMCs or a T cell subset sorted from them (not recorded which). V and J are TRBV28 and TRBJ1-1; D not resolved. This clonotype was sampled from a man between 18 and 35 years old who had mild COVID-19 (a few samples of this study predate the infection). Cell type and time point are not known. The CDR3 nucleotides read TGTGCCAGCATAGGGTGGCGCACTGAAGCTTTCTTT. The encoded protein is CASIGWRTEAFF.